These 10 T cell receptor beta chains were sequenced from one sample in a study of shared clonotypes between healthy human individuals. Generated by immunoSEQ multiplex PCR, the TCRdb table keeps only in-frame clones and is missing some. The profile shows some 2.4 million clones, over 85% of them singletons. The specimen sequenced was naive CD4+ T cells from PBMCs. The subset is: CD45RA+ positively selected. The receptors originated from a man between 18 and 29 years old in good health. Some clones in this sample may be carry-over from other donors' samples.

Comment on this clone: The same CDR3 can be traced to other DNA sequences in this sample. This chain joins TRBV18 and TRBJ2-2; D unclear. The CDR3 runs 14 residues. Germline values: CDR1 KGHSH, CDR2 LQKENI. The V end lost 3 bases, the J end lost 4 bases, and 9 bases lay between the germline ends. The CDR3 here is CASSPLVGTGELFF. The CDR3 coding sequence is TGTGCCAGCTCACCTCTGGTGGGCACCGGGGAGCTGTTTTTT.

J is TRBJ1-4 and V is TRBV18, with a weak D call TRBD1 (6 bases). Germline V gene sequence: CDR1 KGHSH, CDR2 LQKENI. V dropped 3 bases and J dropped 7 bases, with 15 bases sitting between them. The CDR3 consists of 15 residues. The CDR3 is CASSPGAGALEKLFF. The CDR3 nucleotides read TGTGCCAGCTCACCGGGGGCAGGGGCGCTTGAAAAACTGTTTTTT.

J is TRBJ2-3 and V is TRBV10-3; TRBD1 aligns across 11 bases. The CDR3 spans 12 residues. Unmatched junction bases numbered 1, after V lost 10 bases and J lost 4 bases. Germline V gene lookup returns CDR1 ENHRY and CDR2 SYGVKD. The CDR3 nucleotides read TGTGCCACGGGACAGGGGGCAGATACGCAGTATTTT. This codes for CATGQGADTQYF.

Here the CDR3 reads CASSALASPLHF. For the CDR3, the DNA is TGTGCCAGCAGCGCACTAGCGTCACCCCTCCACTTT. The chain links TRBV7-9 to TRBJ1-6; D call uncertain. The ends were cut back, 5 bases at V and 10 bases at J, with 9 bases in the middle. Germline-derived CDR1 and CDR2 are SEHNR and FQNEAQ (reference sequence). The CDR3 consists of 12 residues.

The V and J genes are TRBV15 and TRBJ1-2, with D maybe TRBD1 (5 bases). The V gene's germline CDR1 is LNHNV and CDR2 YYDKDF (reference sequence). The CDR3 has 14 residues. Trimming took 5 bases from V and 2 from J, leaving 12 bases between them. The CDR3 nucleotides are TGTGCCACCAGCGTTCTAGGGACCAACTATGGCTACACCTTC. It yields the protein CATSVLGTNYGYTF.

A word on this clone: Other DNA sequences in this specimen translate into the identical CDR3. CDR3 sequence: CASSYSGTEETQYF. The CDR3 DNA follows: TGTGCCAGCAGTTACTCGGGCACCGAAGAGACCCAGTACTTC. This sequence joins TRBV6-6 and TRBJ2-5; D gene uncertain. The V and J ends lost 0 bases and 3 bases respectively, with 8 bases between them. Germline V gene lookup returns CDR1 MNHNY and CDR2 SVGAGI (reference sequence). CDR3 length equals 14 residues.

This clone was observed a few times. The genes are TRBV5-1 and TRBJ2-3; 9 bases align to TRBD1. Looked up from germline, CDR1 is SGHRS and CDR2 is YFSETQ. V trimming: 6 bases; J trimming: 7 bases; junction bases outside the gene matches: 9. The CDR3 contains 14 residues. CDR3 in DNA: TGCGCCAGCAAGGGCCAAGGACAGGGGTATACGCAGTATTTT. Protein: CASKGQGQGYTQYF.

This chain uses TRBV19 with TRBJ2-3, with a possible D match to TRBD2 (5 bases). V lost 6 bases to trimming and J lost 4 bases, with 11 bases between them. The V gene's germline CDR1 is LNHDA and CDR2 SQIVND (reference sequence). The CDR3 is 13 residues long. CDR3 amino acids: CASSVDSADTQYF. The CDR3 DNA is TGTGCCAGTAGCGTAGATAGCGCAGATACGCAGTATTTT.

The chain is built from TRBV6-1 and TRBJ1-1; D is ambiguous. CDR1 is MNHNS, CDR2 SASEGT, per germline. The CDR3 sequence is 15 residues long. V gave up 4 bases and J gave up 7 bases, with 19 bases separating them. In DNA, the CDR3 is TGTGCCAGCAGTGGTATATACGCGGGGAAGAATGAAGCTTTCTTT. Protein product: CASSGIYAGKNEAFF.

The V gene is TRBV6-6, the J gene TRBJ1-2; 11 bases fit TRBD1. This CDR3 has 14 amino acids. J lost 4 bases, V lost 5 bases, and 3 bases had no gene match. Germline assignment: CDR1 MNHNY and CDR2 SVGAGI (reference sequence). Here the CDR3 DNA reads TGTGCCAGCAGTGGACAGGGGGCGTTCTATGGCTACACCTTC. Residues: CASSGQGAFYGYTF.